A selection of T cell receptor beta chains follows, all from one sample in a study of neurological immune-mediated disorders. TCRdb independently ran MiXCR on the 5' RACE reads; one entry per CDR3 protein. The table records roughly 100,000 distinct CDR3 sequences, roughly 3.3% of them present only once. Sequences were obtained from PBMCs. These receptors came from a woman aged 45-65 years with multiple sclerosis. Each CDR3 is given with its conserved first and last residue. D genes are given only for firm matches. Some rows have no size entry. The others give once, few or many, or a class for an expanded clone.

CDR3 DNA: TGTGCCAGCAGCTTAGCCCAGGGGACCCAGTACTTC
CDR3 protein: CASSLAQGTQYF
V gene: TRBV7-2
D gene: .
clone size: many
J gene: TRBJ2-5

CDR3 DNA: TGTGCCAGCAGCGCCGAGGACAGGGTCGAAGAGCAGTACTTC
CDR3 protein: CASSAEDRVEEQYF
V gene: TRBV7-8
D gene: TRBD1
clone size: many
J gene: TRBJ2-7

CDR3 DNA: TGTGCCAGCAGTGACACGGGACCCCGCTCCTACGAGCAGTACTTC
CDR3 protein: CASSDTGPRSYEQYF
V gene: TRBV12-3/TRBV12-4
D gene: .
clone size: many
J gene: TRBJ2-7

CDR3 DNA: TGTGCCAGCAGCTTAGAGACAGGAGCTTTCTTT
CDR3 protein: CASSLETGAFF
V gene: TRBV7-3
D gene: .
clone size: many
J gene: TRBJ1-1

CDR3 DNA: TGTGCCAGCAGCGTAGTAGGCGGGGGGGCCAGAGAGACCCAGTACTTC
CDR3 protein: CASSVVGGGARETQYF
V gene: TRBV9
D gene: TRBD2
clone size: many
J gene: TRBJ2-5

CDR3 DNA: TGTGCCAGCAGCCAGATGAGGGGTGAACAGCGGAATGAGCAGTTCTTC
CDR3 protein: CASSQMRGEQRNEQFF
V gene: TRBV7-2
D gene: .
clone size: many
J gene: TRBJ2-1

CDR3 DNA: TGCGCCAGCAGCTTAACCGGGACAGGGGGCTACGAGCAGTACTTC
CDR3 protein: CASSLTGTGGYEQYF
V gene: TRBV5-1
D gene: TRBD1
clone size: many
J gene: TRBJ2-7

CDR3 DNA: TGTGCCAGCAGCCAAGGCCCCCAAGAGCAGTACTTC
CDR3 protein: CASSQGPQEQYF
V gene: TRBV3-1
D gene: .
clone size: many
J gene: TRBJ2-7

CDR3 DNA: TGTGCCAGCACCCCAACGCCATATGAGCAGTTCTTC
CDR3 protein: CASTPTPYEQFF
V gene: TRBV7-2
D gene: .
clone size: many
J gene: TRBJ2-1

CDR3 DNA: TGTGCCAGCAGCCCGCGCGGAGGGTGGTTCTACGAGCAGTACTTC
CDR3 protein: CASSPRGGWFYEQYF
V gene: TRBV5-4
D gene: .
clone size: once
J gene: TRBJ2-7

CDR3 DNA: TGCGCCAGCAGGCCAAAGGGGCAGGGGGATGAAGCTTTCTTT
CDR3 protein: CASRPKGQGDEAFF
V gene: TRBV5-1
D gene: TRBD1
clone size: many
J gene: TRBJ1-1

CDR3 DNA: TGTGCCAGCAGCTCCGTCGGCGATGAAAAACTGTTTTTT
CDR3 protein: CASSSVGDEKLFF
V gene: TRBV7-9
D gene: .
clone size: many
J gene: TRBJ1-4

CDR3 DNA: TGTGCCAGCAGCCCTGGAGGAGCCATCTCTGGAAACACCATATATTTT
CDR3 protein: CASSPGGAISGNTIYF
V gene: TRBV7-2
D gene: .
clone size: many
J gene: TRBJ1-3

CDR3 DNA: TGTGCCAGCAGTTTACGGGGGGGTGTCTATGAGCAGTTCTTC
CDR3 protein: CASSLRGGVYEQFF
V gene: TRBV12-3/TRBV12-4
D gene: TRBD2
clone size: many
J gene: TRBJ2-1

CDR3 DNA: TGTGCCAGCAGCCATTGGACAGCCACAGATACGCAGTATTTT
CDR3 protein: CASSHWTATDTQYF
V gene: TRBV3-1
D gene: .
clone size: many
J gene: TRBJ2-3

CDR3 DNA: TGTGCCAGCAGCTTAGGTTACAGGGGCTATAGCAATCAGCCCCAGCATTTT
CDR3 protein: CASSLGYRGYSNQPQHF
V gene: TRBV7-4
D gene: TRBD1
clone size: many
J gene: TRBJ1-5

CDR3 DNA: TGCAGCGTTGCGACAGGGTATAATTCACCCCTCCACTTT
CDR3 protein: CSVATGYNSPLHF
V gene: TRBV29-1
D gene: TRBD1
clone size: many
J gene: TRBJ1-6

CDR3 DNA: TGTGCCAGCACACAAAACAACACCGGGGAACTGTTTTTT
CDR3 protein: CASTQNNTGELFF
V gene: TRBV5-6
D gene: .
clone size: .
J gene: TRBJ2-2

CDR3 DNA: TGCAGTCGGAGGGGGGTGGGAGAGACCCAGTACTTC
CDR3 protein: CSRRGVGETQYF
V gene: TRBV20-1
D gene: .
clone size: many
J gene: TRBJ2-5

CDR3 DNA: TGTGCCAGCAGTCCGACTAGCGGGACCTACAATGAGCAGTTCTTC
CDR3 protein: CASSPTSGTYNEQFF
V gene: TRBV12-3/TRBV12-4
D gene: TRBD2
clone size: few
J gene: TRBJ2-1

CDR3 DNA: TGTGACAGCAGCTTTGCAGATACGCAGTATTTT
CDR3 protein: CDSSFADTQYF
V gene: TRBV5-6
D gene: .
clone size: .
J gene: TRBJ2-3

CDR3 DNA: TGTGCCAGCAGCTTAGACGGGAATACGCAGTATTTT
CDR3 protein: CASSLDGNTQYF
V gene: TRBV7-2
D gene: .
clone size: many
J gene: TRBJ2-3

CDR3 DNA: TGCAGTGCCAGGCCAGGGGCTAGGGAAAAACTGTTTTTT
CDR3 protein: CSARPGAREKLFF
V gene: TRBV20-1
D gene: .
clone size: many
J gene: TRBJ1-4

CDR3 DNA: TGTGCCAGCAGTTACTCCCCCCTGTATGGCAGCCGTGGAAGAATTCAGTACTTC
CDR3 protein: CASSYSPLYGSRGRIQYF
V gene: TRBV6-2/TRBV6-3
D gene: .
clone size: few
J gene: TRBJ2-4

CDR3 DNA: TGTGCCAGCAGGGTCGGCAACGGAGAGACCCAGTACTTC
CDR3 protein: CASRVGNGETQYF
V gene: TRBV2
D gene: .
clone size: .
J gene: TRBJ2-5

CDR3 DNA: TGCGCCAGCAGCTTGGACAGGGGGCCTAATGAGCAGTTCTTC
CDR3 protein: CASSLDRGPNEQFF
V gene: TRBV5-1
D gene: TRBD1
clone size: many
J gene: TRBJ2-1

CDR3 DNA: TGCAGTGCTAGTCTTGCGGGGTCGAACACCGGGGAGCTGTTTTTT
CDR3 protein: CSASLAGSNTGELFF
V gene: TRBV20-1
D gene: .
clone size: many
J gene: TRBJ2-2

CDR3 DNA: TGTGCCAGCAGCCCCCACACAGGGGGCACTGAAGCTTTCTTT
CDR3 protein: CASSPHTGGTEAFF
V gene: TRBV7-9
D gene: TRBD1
clone size: many
J gene: TRBJ1-1

CDR3 DNA: TGTGCCAGCAGCTTGAGAGGGCGGAGCTCTAGCACAGATACGCAGTATTTT
CDR3 protein: CASSLRGRSSSTDTQYF
V gene: TRBV5-5
D gene: .
clone size: many
J gene: TRBJ2-3

CDR3 DNA: TGTGCCAGCACCCGAACGGGGGCGGGGGGGCTCACAGATACGCAGTATTTT
CDR3 protein: CASTRTGAGGLTDTQYF
V gene: TRBV9
D gene: TRBD2
clone size: many
J gene: TRBJ2-3

CDR3 DNA: TGCGCCAGCAATGGGGGTCAGAACACTGAAGCTTTCTTT
CDR3 protein: CASNGGQNTEAFF
V gene: TRBV5-1
D gene: .
clone size: many
J gene: TRBJ1-1

CDR3 DNA: TGTGCCAGCAGCCAAGACCCACGCAGGGGGACCCAGTACTTC
CDR3 protein: CASSQDPRRGTQYF
V gene: TRBV3-1
D gene: .
clone size: many
J gene: TRBJ2-5

CDR3 DNA: TGTGCCAGCAGCTCCAACAGGGCAGGAGGGGAGACCCAGTACTTC
CDR3 protein: CASSSNRAGGETQYF
V gene: TRBV7-2
D gene: .
clone size: many
J gene: TRBJ2-5

CDR3 DNA: TGCGCCAGCTGCCTGGGGACAGATTCACCCCTCCACTTT
CDR3 protein: CASCLGTDSPLHF
V gene: TRBV5-1
D gene: TRBD1
clone size: .
J gene: TRBJ1-6

CDR3 DNA: TGCAGTGCTAGTGAGCAGATGAGTCCACAAAGGGGATGGGGGAACACTGAAGCTTTCTTT
CDR3 protein: CSASEQMSPQRGWGNTEAFF
V gene: TRBV20-1
D gene: .
clone size: many
J gene: TRBJ1-1

CDR3 DNA: TGCGCCAGCAGCCAAGATCAGGAGTGGGATGAGCAGTTCTTC
CDR3 protein: CASSQDQEWDEQFF
V gene: TRBV4-3
D gene: .
clone size: many
J gene: TRBJ2-1

CDR3 DNA: TGTGCCAGCTTGGCGGGGGGCAGCTACAATGAGCAGTTCTTC
CDR3 protein: CASLAGGSYNEQFF
V gene: TRBV2
D gene: TRBD2
clone size: many
J gene: TRBJ2-1

CDR3 DNA: TGTGCCAGCAGCCACGGACAGGGACGAATGAACACTGAAGCTTTCTTT
CDR3 protein: CASSHGQGRMNTEAFF
V gene: TRBV7-9
D gene: TRBD1
clone size: many
J gene: TRBJ1-1

CDR3 DNA: TGCAGTGCTAGTTCAGGGGGCGAAGCCAACGTCCTGACTTTC
CDR3 protein: CSASSGGEANVLTF
V gene: TRBV20-1
D gene: TRBD1
clone size: many
J gene: TRBJ2-6

CDR3 DNA: TGTGCCACCTCAAGGGGACCCCGAACGCGCACTGAAGCTTTCTTT
CDR3 protein: CATSRGPRTRTEAFF
V gene: TRBV24-1
D gene: .
clone size: .
J gene: TRBJ1-1

CDR3 DNA: TGTGCCAGCAGCCAAATGTGGGACAGGGCCTCCTACCACACCTACGAGCAGTACTTC
CDR3 protein: CASSQMWDRASYHTYEQYF
V gene: TRBV3-1
D gene: TRBD1
clone size: many
J gene: TRBJ2-7

CDR3 DNA: TGCGCCAGCAGCTGGGGGGCTTATGAAAAACTGTTTTTT
CDR3 protein: CASSWGAYEKLFF
V gene: TRBV5-1
D gene: .
clone size: many
J gene: TRBJ1-4

CDR3 DNA: TGTGCCAGCAGCTCGACAGCGGGGGGGTATGGGGAGACCCAGTACTTC
CDR3 protein: CASSSTAGGYGETQYF
V gene: TRBV7-8
D gene: TRBD2
clone size: many
J gene: TRBJ2-5

CDR3 DNA: TGTGCCATCCTATCTGCGACAGGGAGTGGGGCCATGGGCACAGATACGCAGTATTTT
CDR3 protein: CAILSATGSGAMGTDTQYF
V gene: TRBV10-3
D gene: TRBD1
clone size: many
J gene: TRBJ2-3

CDR3 DNA: TGCGCCAGCAGCCACGACAGGCTCGATACGCAGTATTTT
CDR3 protein: CASSHDRLDTQYF
V gene: TRBV5-1
D gene: .
clone size: many
J gene: TRBJ2-3

CDR3 DNA: TGTGCCAGCAGTTGGACTAGCGGGGGGAACGGGAAGACCCAGTACTTC
CDR3 protein: CASSWTSGGNGKTQYF
V gene: TRBV6-5
D gene: TRBD2
clone size: many
J gene: TRBJ2-5

CDR3 DNA: TGTGCCAGCAGCTTAATGGCCAGGGGCGGTGATACGCAGTATTTT
CDR3 protein: CASSLMARGGDTQYF
V gene: TRBV7-2
D gene: .
clone size: many
J gene: TRBJ2-3

CDR3 DNA: TGTGCCAGCAGTGACTCGTACAGCTCCTACAATGAGCAGTTCTTC
CDR3 protein: CASSDSYSSYNEQFF
V gene: TRBV6-4
D gene: .
clone size: many
J gene: TRBJ2-1

CDR3 DNA: TGTGCCAGCAGTTTGGGATGGCGGGAGACCCAGTACTTC
CDR3 protein: CASSLGWRETQYF
V gene: TRBV27
D gene: .
clone size: many
J gene: TRBJ2-5

CDR3 DNA: TGTGCCAGCAGTTTAAATGCGGCACTCGAGCAGTACTTC
CDR3 protein: CASSLNAALEQYF
V gene: TRBV27
D gene: .
clone size: many
J gene: TRBJ2-7

CDR3 DNA: TGTGCCAGCAGCCGGGACAGCGGTACCTACGAGCAGTACTTC
CDR3 protein: CASSRDSGTYEQYF
V gene: TRBV25-1
D gene: TRBD1
clone size: many
J gene: TRBJ2-7

CDR3 DNA: TGTGCCAGCAGCTCACAAGCCACCGGGGAGCTGTTTTTT
CDR3 protein: CASSSQATGELFF
V gene: TRBV5-6
D gene: .
clone size: many
J gene: TRBJ2-2

CDR3 DNA: TGTGCCAGCAGCTTCGGCGAGTACAACAACGGGATTCAGTACTTC
CDR3 protein: CASSFGEYNNGIQYF
V gene: TRBV7-2
D gene: .
clone size: many
J gene: TRBJ2-4

CDR3 DNA: TGCGCCAGCAGCTGGGACAGGCGGAACACTGAAGCTTTCTTT
CDR3 protein: CASSWDRRNTEAFF
V gene: TRBV5-1
D gene: TRBD1
clone size: many
J gene: TRBJ1-1

CDR3 DNA: TGTGCCAGCAGCGAGGAGACAGGGGGAAATTCACCCCTCCACTTT
CDR3 protein: CASSEETGGNSPLHF
V gene: TRBV9
D gene: TRBD1
clone size: many
J gene: TRBJ1-6

CDR3 DNA: TGCGCCAGCAGCCAAGTGAGGGGGTCCACTGAAGCTTTCTTT
CDR3 protein: CASSQVRGSTEAFF
V gene: TRBV4-3
D gene: .
clone size: .
J gene: TRBJ1-1

CDR3 DNA: TGTGCCAGCAGCGTAGAGCCCCACGGAAGATACGAGCAGTACTTC
CDR3 protein: CASSVEPHGRYEQYF
V gene: TRBV9
D gene: .
clone size: many
J gene: TRBJ2-7

CDR3 DNA: TGTGCCAGCAGCTTGCGGCAGGGGGACAATGAGCAGTTCTTC
CDR3 protein: CASSLRQGDNEQFF
V gene: TRBV5-4
D gene: TRBD1
clone size: many
J gene: TRBJ2-1

CDR3 DNA: TGCAGTGCCACGGAGGGGACAACTTATAGCAATCAGCCCCAGCATTTT
CDR3 protein: CSATEGTTYSNQPQHF
V gene: TRBV20-1
D gene: .
clone size: many
J gene: TRBJ1-5

CDR3 DNA: TGCAGTGCTAGATCCCCCCTAGAAGGAGAGACCCAGTACTTC
CDR3 protein: CSARSPLEGETQYF
V gene: TRBV20-1
D gene: .
clone size: many
J gene: TRBJ2-5